Following are 21 T cell receptor beta chains from one sample sequenced in a study of blood T cells in healthy people across ages. Using a J-beta primer mix together with a sample-barcoded 5' primer, a second PCR was run for roughly 7 to 12 cycles. TCRdb re-derived calls from the 5' RACE reads in MiXCR, one entry per CDR3 protein. The sample has about 620,000 distinct CDR3 sequences; under 25% are singletons. Sequencing was done on a sample of blood. All receptors derive from a man between 65 and 80 years old in good health.

The V and J genes are TRBV3-1 and TRBJ1-4; D ambiguous. V lost 6 bases and J lost 8, with 22 bases in between. The CDR3 loop spans 16 amino acids. In germline, CDR1 is LGHDT, CDR2 YNNKEL (reference sequence). CDR3 protein: CASRPETSWGGEKLFF. As DNA, the CDR3 is TGTGCCAGCAGACCCGAGACATCATGGGGTGGAGAAAAACTGTTTTTT.

Here the CDR3 reads CASSSYTRGAGANVLTF. The DNA of the CDR3 is TGTGCCAGCAGTAGTTACACAAGAGGGGCTGGGGCCAACGTCCTGACTTTC. The gene calls are TRBV6-1 and TRBJ2-6, with D perhaps given as TRBD1 or TRBD2 (5 bases each). V dropped 5 bases and J dropped 2 bases, with 16 bases sitting between them. The length of the CDR3 is 17 residues. Germline values: CDR1 MNHNS, CDR2 SASEGT.

This clonotype was observed a few times. J is TRBJ2-5 and V is TRBV20-1; D uncertain. Looked up from germline, CDR1 is DFQATT and CDR2 is SNEGSKA (reference sequence). There are 14 residues in the CDR3. The V end lost 4 bases, the J end lost 0 bases, and 12 bases lay between the germline ends. The CDR3 loop reads CSATGGQYQETQYF. The DNA of the CDR3 is TGCAGTGCTACGGGTGGGCAGTACCAAGAGACCCAGTACTTC.

The CDR3 nucleotides read TGTGCCAGGCCTGCCTCTGGAAACACCATATATTTT. Translation gives CARPASGNTIYF. The chain employs TRBV6-2 or TRBV6-3 and TRBJ1-3; unclear D gene. The CDR3 has 12 amino acids. Trimming stripped 9 bases from V and 0 bases from J, with 6 bases between. Per the germline V gene, CDR1 is MNHEY and CDR2 is SVGEGT.

There are a few counts of this clonotype. V usage is TRBV4-1 and J usage is TRBJ2-5, with 11 bases fitting TRBD2. With V trimmed by 3 bases and J by 5 bases, 11 bases remained unmatched. CDR3 size: 17 residues. Germline CDR1 and CDR2: MGHRA and YSYEKL. CDR3 sequence (DNA): TGCGCCAGCAGCCAGATAGGGACTAGCGGTGCTGCGGAGACCCAGTACTTC. Translated, it gives CASSQIGTSGAAETQYF.

The chain is built from TRBV7-8 and TRBJ1-1; possible D gene TRBD1, 5 bases. CDR3 size: 13 residues. V dropped 8 bases and J dropped 1 base, with 11 bases sitting between them. The germline gives CDR1 SGHVS, CDR2 FQNEAQ. CDR3 DNA sequence: TGTGCCAGCGCCGGGACGGCGAACACTGAAGCTTTCTTT. Translation: CASAGTANTEAFF.

A few counts support this clonotype. The chain recombines TRBV20-1 with TRBJ1-1; D remains ambiguous. The CDR3 is 14 amino acids. The ends were cut back, 0 bases at V and 10 bases at J, with 18 bases in the middle. In germline, CDR1 is DFQATT, CDR2 SNEGSKA (reference sequence). Here the CDR3 reads CSARDPGISLGAFF. The CDR3 bases are TGCAGTGCTAGAGACCCGGGGATCTCTTTGGGAGCTTTCTTT.

The gene calls are TRBV5-6 and TRBJ2-5; 8 positions match TRBD2. This CDR3 comprises 14 residues. The V and J ends lost 0 bases and 5 bases, in that order; junction bases with no gene match: 3. From germline, CDR1 is SGHDT and CDR2 YYEEEE. The CDR3 region is CASSLVSGMETQYF. CDR3 nucleotides: TGTGCCAGCAGCTTGGTTAGCGGGATGGAGACCCAGTACTTC.

CDR3 protein: CASSLRGVPYEQYF. As DNA, the CDR3 is TGTGCCAGCAGTTTACGAGGGGTCCCCTACGAGCAGTACTTC. The chain employs TRBV28 and TRBJ2-7; D might be TRBD1 or TRBD2, each matching 5 bases. The germline gives CDR1 MDHEN, CDR2 SYDVKM. Trimming shortened V by 2 bases and J by 2 bases, and 10 bases separated the two germline ends. The CDR3 extends over 14 amino acids.

This clonotype was found many times. This CDR3 is CASSSDRQETQYF. CDR3 in DNA: TGTGCCAGCAGCTCGGACAGACAAGAGACCCAGTACTTC. The chain couples TRBV5-5 to TRBJ2-5; D might be TRBD1 (6 bases). CDR1 is SGHKS, CDR2 YYEKEE, per germline (reference sequence). Trimming pared 3 bases from V and 2 bases from J, leaving 8 bases between. This CDR3 has 13 amino acids.

This clonotype has a handful of counts. The V call is TRBV7-9, the J call TRBJ2-5; no firm D call. The J call is doubtful: the DNA matches TRBJ2-7 better. The CDR3 runs to 16 residues. CDR1 and CDR2 (germline): SEHNR, FQNEAQ (reference sequence). The CDR3 DNA is TGTGCCAGCAGCTTAGCGGGTGGTGATCCCCTTTACGAGCAGTACTTC. Translation: CASSLAGGDPLYEQYF.

The V call is TRBV6-6, the J call TRBJ2-2; 7 positions agree with TRBD2. Trimming cost V 2 bases and J 8 bases; bases outside gene matches: 8. The length of the CDR3 is 15 residues. In germline, CDR1 is MNHNY, CDR2 SVGAGI (reference sequence). In DNA form, the CDR3 reads TGTGCCAGCAGTTACGAGCGGGGTCAAGGGGGGGAGCTGTTTTTT. Amino acid sequence: CASSYERGQGGELFF.

The V and J genes are TRBV11-2 and TRBJ2-5; D unclear. Trimming pared 3 bases from V and 5 bases from J, leaving 10 bases between. Germline CDR1 SGHAT, CDR2 FQNNGV. The CDR3 totals 13 residues. The CDR3 nucleotides are TGTGCCAGCAGCTTTACCGGTCTCGAGACCCAGTACTTC. This encodes CASSFTGLETQYF.

This clonotype was seen many times. This sequence joins TRBV19 and TRBJ2-5; D ambiguous. V gave up 0 bases and J gave up 2 bases, with 13 bases separating them. This CDR3 has 16 residues. CDR1 is LNHDA, CDR2 SQIVND, per germline (reference sequence). The CDR3 reads CASSIDKGSQQETQYF. DNA of the CDR3: TGTGCCAGTAGTATAGACAAGGGATCCCAACAAGAGACCCAGTACTTC.

Comment on this clonotype: Its ends do not fully match the called genes, so a read error is possible. This chain joins TRBV7-2 and TRBJ2-3; D is perhaps TRBD1 or TRBD2 (5 bases each). Looked up from germline, CDR1 is SGHTA and CDR2 is FQGNSA. The CDR3 consists of 16 residues. The CDR3 nucleotides are TGTGTCAGCAGCTTAGGGGCCCCGGGACGGGCGGGTACGCAGTATTTT. As protein: CVSSLGAPGRAGTQYF. Using reference TRBV7-2 and TRBJ2-3 for the parts outside the CDR3, the full variable domain is GAGVSQSPSNKVTEKGKDVELRCDPISGHTALYWYRQSLGQGLEFLIYFQGNSAPDKSGLPSDRFSAERTGGSVSTLTIQRTQQEDSAVYLCVSSLGAPGRAGTQYFGPGTRLTVL.

The chain uses TRBV5-1 and TRBJ1-1; D not certain. The CDR3 extends over 14 amino acids. Germline V gene data show CDR1 as SGHRS and CDR2 as YFSETQ. V lost 2 bases, J lost 4 bases, and 12 bases lay in between. CDR3 coding DNA: TGCGCCAGCAGCTTCAAGGGCGACGGCACTGAAGCTTTCTTT. It encodes CASSFKGDGTEAFF.

This sequence joins TRBV20-1 and TRBJ2-7, with TRBD2 matching over 10 bases. The ends lost 0 bases at V and 7 bases at J; junction bases unmatched: 9. The CDR3 consists of 15 residues. The germline CDR1 and CDR2 sequences are DFQATT and SNEGSKA (reference sequence). Here the CDR3 reads CSARDRASGGWEQYF. For the CDR3, the DNA is TGCAGTGCTAGAGATCGGGCTAGCGGGGGTTGGGAGCAGTACTTC.

J is TRBJ2-5 and V is TRBV20-1; D perhaps matches TRBD2 (5 bases). V gave up 4 bases and J gave up 1 base, with 16 bases separating them. This CDR3 is built from 15 residues. CDR1 and CDR2 from the germline V gene are DFQATT and SNEGSKA (reference sequence). The CDR3 DNA reads as TGCAGTGCTACTAAGGGAGTTGTCCTCCAAGAGACCCAGTACTTC. This sequence encodes CSATKGVVLQETQYF.

This clonotype was found once. This chain joins TRBV20-1 and TRBJ2-7, with 8 nucleotides matching TRBD1. The CDR3 is 15 residues long. With 5 bases clipped from V and 4 bases from J, the junction kept 13 bases outside the gene matches. CDR1 is DFQATT, CDR2 SNEGSKA, per germline (reference sequence). The CDR3 is CSAGVPRTGYYEQYF. For the CDR3, the DNA is TGCAGTGCTGGAGTCCCCCGGACAGGGTATTACGAGCAGTACTTC.

This clonotype was counted between two and nine times. In DNA form, the CDR3 reads TGTGCCAGTGCGGACGGCCCCTCTGGGGCCAACGTCCTGACTTTC. Translating gives CASADGPSGANVLTF. This rearrangement joins TRBV25-1 to TRBJ2-6; D is ambiguous. The length of the CDR3 is 15 residues. The germline V gene encodes CDR1 MGHDK and CDR2 SYGVNS. The V end was cut by 9 bases, the J end by 0 bases, with 12 bases between.

This clonotype came up a few times. J is TRBJ2-1 and V is TRBV5-5; TRBD2 agrees at 7 bases. Trimming removed 3 bases from V and 2 bases from J; junction bases left unmatched: 5. The CDR3 is 15 amino acids. Germline V lookup: CDR1 SGHKS, CDR2 YYEKEE (reference sequence). Here the CDR3 reads CASSWSGTPYNEQFF. In DNA, the CDR3 is TGTGCCAGCAGCTGGAGCGGGACCCCCTACAATGAGCAGTTCTTC.